This T cell receptor beta chain was identified during a study of type 1 and type 2 diabetes patients. Study details: CD4+ or CD8+ T cells were positively selected from PBMCs with microbeads.

On this clonotype itself: Its antigen is not identified.

General study findings and limits: V and J gene usage correlated at around 0.97 between type 2 diabetes and control samples. Some HECs seen only in T1D might also appear in more T2D or control samples. Type 2 diabetes repertoires were more diverse than type 1 diabetes repertoires.

Amplification started from genomic DNA. Amplification of the beta chain CDR3 used 30 forward and 13 reverse multiplex primers. One entry per CDR3 protein results from TCRdb running MiXCR on the multiplex PCR reads. Of under 300,000 distinct CDR3 sequences in the sample, around 47% were seen once. This CDR3 is 14 amino acids long. Deletions cut 8 bases from V and 9 bases from J, with 17 bases between. CDR1 is ENHRY, CDR2 SYGVKD, per germline. Material for sequencing was peripheral blood mononuclear cells (PBMCs). This receptor was obtained from a man aged 18 to 29 with type 2 diabetes. V and J are TRBV10-3 and TRBJ2-6; D remains ambiguous. The CDR3, as DNA: TGTGCCATCGGGGAAGCCAACCCCCTCAACGTCCTGACTTTC. Protein product: CAIGEANPLNVLTF.